Following are 27 T cell receptor beta chains from one sample sequenced in a study of blood T cell repertoires in COVID-19. Here immunoSEQ multiplex PCR was the method, and the copy in TCRdb shows in-frame clones only, minus some. The data hold about 200,000 clones, with over 80% observed a single time. What was sequenced was PBMCs or T cells enriched from blood (not recorded which). These TCRs come from a woman in her twenties or thirties who had been exposed to COVID-19.

This clone has only a few counts. This chain links TRBV4-1 with TRBJ2-1, with TRBD2 matching 10 bases. V shed 4 bases and J 6 bases; nucleotides not matched to a gene: 12. This CDR3 spans 17 amino acids. Germline CDR1 is MGHRA and CDR2 is YSYEKL. In DNA, the CDR3 is TGCGCCAGCAGCCGGACGCTAGCGGGGGCGTGGGGCAATGAGCAGTTCTTC. The encoded protein is CASSRTLAGAWGNEQFF.

The rearrangement links TRBV29-1 to TRBJ1-2, with 7 nucleotides matching TRBD1. Germline trimming cut 4 bases from V and 3 bases from J; bases unmatched to any gene: 8. Germline CDR1 SQVTM, CDR2 ANQGSEA. The CDR3 runs to 14 residues. This CDR3 reads CSVGKDREYYGYTF. The CDR3 DNA reads TGCAGCGTTGGGAAAGACAGGGAGTACTATGGCTACACCTTC.

The chain recombines TRBV7-9 with TRBJ1-2; tentative D call: TRBD1 (5 bases). Between the trimmed V and J ends, which lost 5 bases and 2 bases, there was a span of 12 bases. CDR3 size: 14 residues. Germline V gene lookup returns CDR1 SEHNR and CDR2 FQNEAQ (reference sequence). This chain's CDR3 is CASSPGGYNYGYTF. CDR3 in DNA: TGTGCCAGCAGCCCTGGGGGGTACAACTATGGCTACACCTTC.

The chain couples TRBV9 to TRBJ2-3; 14 nucleotides agree with TRBD2. The CDR3 has 16 residues. The V and J ends lost 2 bases and 5 bases, in that order; junction bases with no gene match: 4. Per germline, CDR1 SGDLS and CDR2 YYNGEE. The CDR3 DNA is TGTGCCAGCAGCGTGACTAGCGGGGGGGCCGTAGATACGCAGTATTTT. Translation gives CASSVTSGGAVDTQYF.

The chain uses TRBV12-5 and TRBJ2-7; D is perhaps TRBD1 (5 bases). Per the germline V gene, CDR1 is LGHNT and CDR2 is FRNRAP. V dropped 1 base and J dropped 5 bases, with 9 bases sitting between them. CDR3 length equals 13 residues. CDR3 sequence: CASGLAPTDEQYF. CDR3 sequence (DNA): TGTGCTAGTGGTTTGGCCCCGACAGACGAGCAGTACTTC.

The chain recombines TRBV4-1 with TRBJ2-2; perhaps TRBD2 as D (6 bases). Germline lookup yields CDR1 MGHRA and CDR2 YSYEKL. Trimming shortened V by 4 bases and J by 4 bases, and 28 bases separated the two germline ends. The CDR3 runs to 20 residues. The DNA of the CDR3 is TGCGCCAGCAGCCGGGGGTTCTCTTCTTCGCGGGGACTCTTCACCGGGGAGCTGTTTTTT. It codes for CASSRGFSSSRGLFTGELFF.

The chain uses TRBV29-1 and TRBJ1-5; D remains unclear. The CDR3 has 14 amino acids. With 5 bases removed from V and 1 base from J, the gap between germline ends came to 12 bases. The germline gives CDR1 SQVTM, CDR2 ANQGSEA. CDR3 coding DNA: TGCAGCGTTCGGAGTGAGACCAGCAATCAGCCCCAGCATTTT. Its protein product is CSVRSETSNQPQHF. Based on the CDR3 plus reference TRBV29-1 and TRBJ1-5, the full variable domain is SAVISQKPSRDICQRGTSLTIQCQVDSQVTMMFWYRQQPGQSLTLIATANQGSEATYESGFVIDKFPISRPNLTFSTLTVSNMSPEDSSIYLCSVRSETSNQPQHFGDGTRLSIL.

The chain links TRBV6-5 to TRBJ1-6; D gene uncertain. This CDR3 comprises 11 residues. Trimming cost V 6 bases and J 8 bases, with 5 bases left between them. Germline-derived CDR1 and CDR2 are MNHEY and SVGAGI. Here the CDR3 reads CASSGDSPLHF. In DNA, the CDR3 is TGTGCCAGCAGCGGGGATTCACCCCTCCACTTT.

This chain links TRBV27 with TRBJ1-5; D is uncertain. Per germline, CDR1 MNHEY and CDR2 SMNVEV (reference sequence). The CDR3 spans 13 residues. V lost 6 bases, J lost 2 bases, and 8 bases lay in between. CDR3 nucleotides: TGTGCCAGCAGCCCCGGTCGCAATCAGCCCCAGCATTTT. The encoded protein is CASSPGRNQPQHF.

This clone was picked up one time. The sample contains more than one DNA sequence encoding this CDR3. In DNA form, the CDR3 reads TGTGCCAGCAGCGTTGGGGACTACGCCTACGAGCAGTACTTC. Its protein is CASSVGDYAYEQYF. The chain couples TRBV9 to TRBJ2-7; 7 nucleotides line up with TRBD2. This CDR3 region has 14 residues. J was trimmed by 2 bases and V by 2 bases; bases with no gene match: 4. From germline, CDR1 is SGDLS and CDR2 YYNGEE.

The rearrangement uses TRBV19 and TRBJ2-2; 9 positions agree with TRBD1. Looked up from germline, CDR1 is LNHDA and CDR2 is SQIVND (reference sequence). CDR3 length: 14 residues. Unmatched junction bases numbered 7, after V lost 8 bases and J lost 6 bases. The CDR3 DNA reads as TGTGCCAGTGCCGGGACAGGGACGTCCGGGGAGCTGTTTTTT. Translating gives CASAGTGTSGELFF.

V and J are TRBV27 and TRBJ2-7; possibly TRBD2 for D (5 bases). The CDR3 loop spans 18 amino acids. CDR1 is MNHEY and CDR2 is SMNVEV in the germline V gene (reference sequence). Deletions cut 3 bases from V and 5 bases from J, with 26 bases between. The CDR3 sequence is CASSLAGYEVGAANEQYF. In DNA form, the CDR3 reads TGTGCCAGCAGTTTGGCGGGCTACGAGGTAGGAGCGGCCAACGAGCAGTACTTC.

The chain links TRBV4-3 to TRBJ2-7; 10 nucleotides match TRBD1. The CDR3 is 16 residues long. With 5 bases clipped from V and 4 bases from J, the junction kept 11 bases outside the gene matches. Germline V gene data show CDR1 as LGHNA and CDR2 as YSLEER. This CDR3 reads CASSYSGTGESYEQYF. The DNA for the CDR3 is TGCGCCAGCAGCTACTCCGGGACAGGGGAGTCATACGAGCAGTACTTC.

The chain uses TRBV4-1 and TRBJ2-7; 14 bases are a match to TRBD2. Trimming removed 2 bases from V and 4 bases from J; junction bases left unmatched: 7. The CDR3 runs to 17 residues. The germline V gene has CDR1 MGHRA and CDR2 YSYEKL. The DNA for the CDR3 is TGCGCCAGCAGCCAACTTCCGACTAGCGGGGGGGCTTACGAGCAGTACTTC. It translates to CASSQLPTSGGAYEQYF.

This chain uses TRBV15 with TRBJ1-5; D is perhaps TRBD1 (6 bases). CDR1 is LNHNV, CDR2 YYDKDF, per germline (reference sequence). This CDR3 comprises 15 residues. The V end was cut by 1 base, the J end by 1 base, with 8 bases between. CDR3 in DNA: TGTGCCACCAGCAGAGCAGGGGAGAGCAATCAGCCCCAGCATTTT. It codes for CATSRAGESNQPQHF.

This clone showed up just once. V gene TRBV9 combines with J gene TRBJ1-6, with TRBD1 identical over 8 bases. V lost 0 bases to trimming and J lost 12 bases; unmatched junction nucleotides: 8. This CDR3 is built from 15 residues. Germline V gives CDR1 SGDLS, CDR2 YYNGEE. The CDR3 DNA reads TGTGCCAGCAGCGTAGGGACAGGGAATCGGGAACCCCTCCACTTT. As protein: CASSVGTGNREPLHF.

This CDR3 reads CASSSLTGHNQPQHF. The CDR3, as DNA: TGTGCCAGCAGCAGCCTGACAGGGCACAATCAGCCCCAGCATTTT. V is TRBV6-5 and J is TRBJ1-5, with 7 bases matching TRBD1. Germline assignment: CDR1 MNHEY and CDR2 SVGAGI. There are 15 residues in the CDR3. V gave up 6 bases and J gave up 3 bases; unmatched junction bases: 8.

The chain combines TRBV18 with TRBJ1-1, with 7 bases that match TRBD1. Losses at the gene ends were 2 bases for V and 10 bases for J; bases not matched to a gene: 13. This CDR3 has 15 residues. CDR1 is KGHSH and CDR2 is LQKENI in the germline V gene. CDR3 sequence reads: CASSPMTGWGRGAFF. CDR3 DNA: TGTGCCAGCTCACCAATGACAGGGTGGGGGAGAGGAGCTTTCTTT.

This clone was seen just once. The J gene is TRBJ2-4, the V gene TRBV6-5; unclear D gene. CDR1 and CDR2 from the germline V gene are MNHEY and SVGAGI. This CDR3 spans 13 amino acids. The V and J ends lost 6 bases and 1 base respectively, with 7 bases between them. The CDR3 is CASSPPAKNIQYF. CDR3 sequence (DNA): TGTGCCAGCAGCCCCCCGGCCAAAAACATTCAGTACTTC.

V is TRBV7-9 and J is TRBJ1-2, with 7 bases matching TRBD1. The CDR3 totals 15 residues. Trimming removed 5 bases from V and 0 bases from J; junction bases left unmatched: 6. CDR1 and CDR2 from the germline V gene are SEHNR and FQNEAQ (reference sequence). The CDR3 nucleotides read TGTGCCAGCAGCCCCGGGGACAGACCTAACTATGGCTACACCTTC. This sequence encodes CASSPGDRPNYGYTF. The complete variable domain, with remaining parts taken from reference TRBV7-9 and TRBJ1-2, reads DTGVSQNPRHKITKRGQNVTFRCDPISEHNRLYWYRQTLGQGPEFLTYFQNEAQLEKSRLLSDRFSAERPKGSFSTLEIQRTEQGDSAMYLCASSPGDRPNYGYTFGSGTRLTVV.

This chain connects TRBV9 to TRBJ1-6; D uncertain. The CDR3 loop spans 15 amino acids. V was clipped by 4 bases and J by 6 bases, with 14 bases between them. Germline V lookup: CDR1 SGDLS, CDR2 YYNGEE. CDR3 DNA: TGTGCCAGCAGCCCCAGTAACGTTCCTAATTCACCCCTCCACTTT. The encoded protein is CASSPSNVPNSPLHF.

This clone showed up just a few times. This chain uses TRBV30 with TRBJ1-4, with 8 bases fitting TRBD1. Germline loops: CDR1 GTSNPN, CDR2 SVGIG (reference sequence). J gave up 8 bases and V 4 bases, and 15 bases lay outside the gene matches. The CDR3 sequence is 16 residues long. The CDR3 region has the DNA TGTGCCTGGAATGCCCCAACCCAGGGGGCGAGGGAAAAACTGTTTTTT. Protein product: CAWNAPTQGAREKLFF. The full variable domain, its missing parts supplied by reference TRBV30 and TRBJ1-4, is SQTIHQWPATLVQPVGSPLSLECTVEGTSNPNLYWYRQAAGRGLQLLFYSVGIGQISSEVPQNLSASRPQDRQFILSSKKLLLSDSGFYLCAWNAPTQGAREKLFFGSGTQLSVL.

The gene calls are TRBV13 and TRBJ1-4; 9 bases line up with TRBD1. CDR1 and CDR2 (germline): PRHDT, FYEKMQ (reference sequence). Losses at the gene ends were 3 bases for V and 5 bases for J; bases not matched to a gene: 7. This CDR3 has 16 amino acids. The CDR3 DNA reads as TGTGCCAGCAGCTTCGGAACCGGGACAGGGAATGAAAAACTGTTTTTT. This gives the protein CASSFGTGTGNEKLFF.

In regard to this clone: One end of the junction varies from germline; a read error may be responsible. The V call is TRBV11-2, the J call TRBJ1-3; tentative D call: TRBD1 (6 bases). There are 14 residues in the CDR3. The germline V gene has CDR1 SGHAT and CDR2 FQNNGV. The CDR3 here is CASSLDRQARSLNF. CDR3 nucleotides: TGTGCCAGCAGCTTAGATCGACAGGCCCGTTCTCTGAATTTT.

As to this clone: Additional DNA sequences in this sample encode the identical CDR3. The genes are TRBV4-1 and TRBJ2-1; D remains ambiguous. Per germline, CDR1 MGHRA and CDR2 YSYEKL. Trimming removed 1 base at V and 7 bases at J, with 11 bases between. The CDR3 length is 14 residues. The CDR3 here is CASSQVGERNEQFF. CDR3 bases: TGCGCCAGCAGCCAAGTCGGTGAGAGGAATGAGCAGTTCTTC.

This clone has a handful of counts. The CDR3: CASSLGYGVNTGELFF. The DNA of the CDR3 is TGTGCCAGCAGCTTAGGCTACGGGGTCAACACCGGGGAGCTGTTTTTT. The rearrangement joins TRBV7-3 to TRBJ2-2; TRBD2 might be the D (5 bases). Germline CDR1 is SGHTA and CDR2 is FQGTGA. CDR3 length: 16 amino acids. V was pared by 2 bases and J by 2 bases, with 12 bases between.

V gene TRBV30 combines with J gene TRBJ1-5, with D tentatively TRBD1 (5 bases). V dropped 0 bases and J dropped 2 bases, with 14 bases sitting between them. Germline lookup yields CDR1 GTSNPN and CDR2 SVGIG (reference sequence). The CDR3 loop spans 16 amino acids. CDR3 amino acids: CAWSVDGDSRNQPQHF. Here the CDR3 DNA reads TGTGCCTGGAGTGTCGACGGTGACAGTCGCAATCAGCCCCAGCATTTT.